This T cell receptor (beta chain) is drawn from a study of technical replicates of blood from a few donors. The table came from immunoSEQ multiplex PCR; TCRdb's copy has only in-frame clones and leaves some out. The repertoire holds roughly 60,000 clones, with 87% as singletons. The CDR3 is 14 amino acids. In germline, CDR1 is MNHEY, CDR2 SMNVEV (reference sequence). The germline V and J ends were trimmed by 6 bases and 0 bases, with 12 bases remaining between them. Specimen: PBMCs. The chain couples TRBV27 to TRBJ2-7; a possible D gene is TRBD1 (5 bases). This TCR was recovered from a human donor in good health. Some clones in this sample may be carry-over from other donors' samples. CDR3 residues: CASRRQRTSYEQYF. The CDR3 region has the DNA TGTGCCAGCAGGAGACAGCGAACCTCCTACGAGCAGTACTTC.